Listed below are T cell receptor beta chains from one sample, sequenced in a study of blood T cell repertoires in COVID-19. The protocol was immunoSEQ multiplex PCR, while the TCRdb copy is restricted to in-frame clones and leaves out a portion. The table shows under 90,000 clones, with 70% to 75% occurring only once. The sequenced sample consisted of peripheral blood. The source is a man aged 45-60 years with active or convalescent COVID-19. Both conserved end residues are part of each CDR3. A D gene is named only where the DNA matches it firmly. Clone size appears in some rows only: once, few, many, or a class for an expanded clone.

d_call: NA
clone_size: once
j_call: TRBJ1-6
v_call: TRBV3-1/TRBV3-2
cdr3_nt: TGTGCCAGCAGCCAACACAGGTTCGGGGGGACAACGGAGGGTTCACCCCTCCACTTT
cdr3_aa: CASSQHRFGGTTEGSPLHF

d_call: TRBD1
clone_size: NA
j_call: TRBJ1-1
v_call: TRBV4-1
cdr3_nt: TGCGCCAGCAGCCAAGGGACAGGGGCCGGTGAAGCTTTCTTT
cdr3_aa: CASSQGTGAGEAFF

d_call: TRBD1
clone_size: NA
j_call: TRBJ1-1
v_call: TRBV4-1
cdr3_nt: TGCGCCAGCAGCCACGGACAGGTCGAAGCTTTCTTT
cdr3_aa: CASSHGQVEAFF

d_call: TRBD1
clone_size: NA
j_call: TRBJ1-2
v_call: TRBV19
cdr3_nt: TGTGCCAGTAGTACACAGGGGGCGCCTGGGTATGGCTACACCTTC
cdr3_aa: CASSTQGAPGYGYTF

d_call: TRBD2
clone_size: NA
j_call: TRBJ2-5
v_call: TRBV7-2
cdr3_nt: TGTGCCAGCAGCCGGACTAGCCCCCAAGAGACCCAGTACTTC
cdr3_aa: CASSRTSPQETQYF

d_call: TRBD1
clone_size: NA
j_call: TRBJ1-4
v_call: TRBV19
cdr3_nt: TGTGCCAGCAACAGGGGAGAAAAACTGTTTTTT
cdr3_aa: CASNRGEKLFF

d_call: NA
clone_size: NA
j_call: TRBJ2-5
v_call: TRBV12-3/TRBV12-4
cdr3_nt: TGTGCCAGCAGCCGAGGAGGGCAAGAGACCCAGTACTTC
cdr3_aa: CASSRGGQETQYF

d_call: TRBD2
clone_size: NA
j_call: TRBJ2-1
v_call: TRBV10-2
cdr3_nt: TGCGCCAGCAGTAAGGCTAGCGGGGGGGTTTATAATGAGCAGTTCTTC
cdr3_aa: CASSKASGGVYNEQFF

d_call: NA
clone_size: NA
j_call: TRBJ1-2
v_call: TRBV2
cdr3_nt: TGTGCCAGCAGTGAGGGCAGGGACTATGGCTACACCTTC
cdr3_aa: CASSEGRDYGYTF

d_call: TRBD1
clone_size: NA
j_call: TRBJ2-2
v_call: TRBV19
cdr3_nt: TGTGCCAGTAGTTATCGGTTCCGGGACAGGGACGCCACCGGGGAGCTGTTTTTT
cdr3_aa: CASSYRFRDRDATGELFF

d_call: NA
clone_size: many
j_call: TRBJ1-3
v_call: TRBV7-6
cdr3_nt: TGTGCCAGCAGCCAGGGCAGGGTAGCAGGAAACACCATATATTTT
cdr3_aa: CASSQGRVAGNTIYF

d_call: TRBD1
clone_size: NA
j_call: TRBJ2-5
v_call: TRBV7-2
cdr3_nt: TGTGCCAGCAGCCTTGACAGGGGCCCCCCAGAGACCCAGTACTTC
cdr3_aa: CASSLDRGPPETQYF

d_call: TRBD1
clone_size: few
j_call: TRBJ2-1
v_call: TRBV5-4
cdr3_nt: TGTGCCAGCAGCTTGGCAGGGGGCCGGGTCAATGAGCAGTTCTTC
cdr3_aa: CASSLAGGRVNEQFF

d_call: NA
clone_size: NA
j_call: TRBJ2-1
v_call: TRBV5-6
cdr3_nt: TGTGCCAGCAGCTTGCCACCCACTATTAGTGAGCAGTTCTTC
cdr3_aa: CASSLPPTISEQFF

d_call: NA
clone_size: NA
j_call: TRBJ2-3
v_call: TRBV5-1
cdr3_nt: TGCGCCTCCACAAGGGGAGATACGCAGTATTTT
cdr3_aa: CASTRGDTQYF

d_call: NA
clone_size: NA
j_call: TRBJ1-4
v_call: TRBV6-5
cdr3_nt: TGTGCCAGCAGTTACGCCCCAAACTCTTGGGAAAAACTGTTTTTT
cdr3_aa: CASSYAPNSWEKLFF

d_call: TRBD2
clone_size: few
j_call: TRBJ2-1
v_call: TRBV3-1/TRBV3-2
cdr3_nt: TGTGCCAGCAGCCAAGATCGGCGGGGGGGCCTAATCTTC
cdr3_aa: CASSQDRRGGLIF

d_call: NA
clone_size: NA
j_call: TRBJ2-5
v_call: TRBV5-1
cdr3_nt: TGCGCCAGCAGCTCGGAGGGTGGGTCCAGGGCGGAGACCCAGTACTTC
cdr3_aa: CASSSEGGSRAETQYF

d_call: TRBD2
clone_size: few
j_call: TRBJ2-5
v_call: TRBV5-1
cdr3_nt: TGCGCCAGCAGCTTGTCCCAGCGGGGGGGAGGAGAGACCCAGTACTTC
cdr3_aa: CASSLSQRGGGETQYF

d_call: TRBD1
clone_size: NA
j_call: TRBJ1-2
v_call: TRBV6-5
cdr3_nt: TGTGCCAGCAGTTCCTCGACAGGGCGGAACTATGGCTACACCTTC
cdr3_aa: CASSSSTGRNYGYTF

d_call: TRBD2
clone_size: NA
j_call: TRBJ2-7
v_call: TRBV6-2/TRBV6-3
cdr3_nt: TGTGCCAGCAGCCGCGGGGGACCTCGGATATTC
cdr3_aa: CASSRGGPRIF

d_call: TRBD1
clone_size: NA
j_call: TRBJ2-1
v_call: TRBV18
cdr3_nt: TGTGCCAGCTCACGACAGGGGGTTTACAATGAGCAGTTCTTC
cdr3_aa: CASSRQGVYNEQFF

d_call: TRBD1
clone_size: few
j_call: TRBJ2-3
v_call: TRBV24-1
cdr3_nt: TGTGCCACCAGTGAACCCGGGACAGGGTTGGCAGATACGCAGTATTTT
cdr3_aa: CATSEPGTGLADTQYF

d_call: TRBD1
clone_size: NA
j_call: TRBJ2-1
v_call: TRBV11-2
cdr3_nt: TGTGCCTCCGAGGGGGAGACAGGGAACAATGAGCAGTTCTTC
cdr3_aa: CASEGETGNNEQFF

d_call: TRBD2
clone_size: few
j_call: TRBJ2-7
v_call: TRBV6-6
cdr3_nt: TGTGCCAGCAGTCCGTCCCATGGCGGGGGTGTCCCCGCCGAGCAGTACTTC
cdr3_aa: CASSPSHGGGVPAEQYF

d_call: TRBD2
clone_size: NA
j_call: TRBJ2-5
v_call: TRBV2
cdr3_nt: TGTGCCAGCAGGCCGGGGGGGTCGGAGACCCAGTACTTC
cdr3_aa: CASRPGGSETQYF

d_call: NA
clone_size: NA
j_call: TRBJ1-2
v_call: TRBV5-1
cdr3_nt: TGCGCCAGCAGCCCCGAGGGTACAGCCCTGTATGGCTACACCTTC
cdr3_aa: CASSPEGTALYGYTF

d_call: TRBD2
clone_size: NA
j_call: TRBJ2-1
v_call: TRBV6-4
cdr3_nt: TGTGCCAGCAGTGACAGCGGGGGGGCCAATGAGCAGTTCTTC
cdr3_aa: CASSDSGGANEQFF

d_call: NA
clone_size: NA
j_call: TRBJ1-2
v_call: TRBV7-8
cdr3_nt: TGTGCCAGCAGCCCAGGGGCTAACTATGGCTACACCTTC
cdr3_aa: CASSPGANYGYTF

d_call: TRBD2
clone_size: NA
j_call: TRBJ2-7
v_call: TRBV28
cdr3_nt: TGTGCCAGCAGTCCCTGGACGGGGGGGGTATCCGAGCAGTACTTC
cdr3_aa: CASSPWTGGVSEQYF

d_call: NA
clone_size: NA
j_call: TRBJ2-1
v_call: TRBV21-1
cdr3_nt: TGTGCCAGCAGCAAACGCGGAGATGAGCAGTTCTTC
cdr3_aa: CASSKRGDEQFF

d_call: NA
clone_size: few
j_call: TRBJ2-7
v_call: TRBV7-2
cdr3_nt: TGTGCCAGCAGCGTCGCTACAACAGGGCGGCACGAGCAGTACTTC
cdr3_aa: CASSVATTGRHEQYF

d_call: NA
clone_size: NA
j_call: TRBJ2-5
v_call: TRBV21-1
cdr3_nt: TGTGCCAGCAGACAACAAGAGACCCAGTACTTC
cdr3_aa: CASRQQETQYF

d_call: NA
clone_size: few
j_call: TRBJ2-3
v_call: TRBV9
cdr3_nt: TGTGCCAGCAGCCCTAGTTTGGGGCTGGCAGATACGCAGTATTTT
cdr3_aa: CASSPSLGLADTQYF

d_call: NA
clone_size: NA
j_call: TRBJ1-1
v_call: TRBV5-5
cdr3_nt: TGTGCCAGCAGCTGGGGTGGTTCCCCGGGGGGGACTGAAGCTTTCTTT
cdr3_aa: CASSWGGSPGGTEAFF

d_call: TRBD2
clone_size: NA
j_call: TRBJ2-3
v_call: TRBV4-3
cdr3_nt: TGCGCCAGCAGCCAAGAAGCCCCTCAAGCGGGGGCGCGCCATACGCAGTATTTT
cdr3_aa: CASSQEAPQAGARHTQYF

d_call: NA
clone_size: few
j_call: TRBJ1-6
v_call: TRBV2
cdr3_nt: TGTGCCAGCACCCGATTTGCGTCCTATAATTCACCCCTCCACTTT
cdr3_aa: CASTRFASYNSPLHF

d_call: TRBD1
clone_size: NA
j_call: TRBJ1-1
v_call: TRBV9
cdr3_nt: TGTGCCAGCAGCGCCCGGGACAGGGGAGAAGCTTTCTTT
cdr3_aa: CASSARDRGEAFF

d_call: NA
clone_size: NA
j_call: TRBJ1-1
v_call: TRBV12-3/TRBV12-4
cdr3_nt: TGTGCCAGCAGTCTCAAAGCCGGCACTGAAGCTTTCTTT
cdr3_aa: CASSLKAGTEAFF

d_call: TRBD1
clone_size: NA
j_call: TRBJ1-5
v_call: TRBV4-1
cdr3_nt: TGCGCCAGCAGCCAAGATAGTCAGGGGACAGGGGCCAAACGGACGGGGCAGCCCCAGCATTTT
cdr3_aa: CASSQDSQGTGAKRTGQPQHF

d_call: TRBD2
clone_size: NA
j_call: TRBJ2-3
v_call: TRBV4-3
cdr3_nt: TGCGCCAGCAGCCAAGATGTATGGCTAGCGGTTAGCGAATTTAAGACAGATACGCAGTATTTT
cdr3_aa: CASSQDVWLAVSEFKTDTQYF

d_call: NA
clone_size: NA
j_call: TRBJ1-2
v_call: TRBV12-3/TRBV12-4
cdr3_nt: TGTGCCACCGTTCCAGGGATGGGTGGCTACACCTTC
cdr3_aa: CATVPGMGGYTF

d_call: TRBD2
clone_size: NA
j_call: TRBJ2-7
v_call: TRBV13
cdr3_nt: TGTGCCAGCAGCTCGACCAGCGGGACCTCCTACGAGCAGTACTTC
cdr3_aa: CASSSTSGTSYEQYF

d_call: NA
clone_size: few
j_call: TRBJ1-5
v_call: TRBV2
cdr3_nt: TGTGCCAGCACCACAGGGATGCATCAGCCCCAGCATTTT
cdr3_aa: CASTTGMHQPQHF

d_call: NA
clone_size: NA
j_call: TRBJ2-5
v_call: TRBV6-2/TRBV6-3
cdr3_nt: TGTGCCAGCAGTTACACGGTAGTCCAAGAGACCCAGTACTTC
cdr3_aa: CASSYTVVQETQYF

d_call: TRBD1
clone_size: NA
j_call: TRBJ2-7
v_call: TRBV7-3
cdr3_nt: TGTGCCAGCAGCCGGGGACAGGGAAGGAGCGAGCAGTACTTC
cdr3_aa: CASSRGQGRSEQYF

d_call: NA
clone_size: NA
j_call: TRBJ1-6
v_call: TRBV6-5
cdr3_nt: TGTGCCAGCACTCAGGGGCAGTCCTATAATTCACCCCTCCACTTT
cdr3_aa: CASTQGQSYNSPLHF

d_call: NA
clone_size: few
j_call: TRBJ1-2
v_call: TRBV9
cdr3_nt: TGTGCCAGCAGCGTGAAGCCGACGGGGGGCTACACCTTC
cdr3_aa: CASSVKPTGGYTF

d_call: NA
clone_size: few
j_call: TRBJ1-2
v_call: TRBV9
cdr3_nt: TGTGCCAGCAGCCCGGGCGGAGGGGGCTACACCTTC
cdr3_aa: CASSPGGGGYTF

d_call: NA
clone_size: NA
j_call: TRBJ2-1
v_call: TRBV24-1
cdr3_nt: TGTGCCACCAGCCCGGGTGGGGGCCACTCCTACAATGAGCAGTTCTTC
cdr3_aa: CATSPGGGHSYNEQFF

d_call: NA
clone_size: few
j_call: TRBJ2-2
v_call: TRBV5-4
cdr3_nt: TGTGCCAGCACCCGGCGGGTGCTGGACACCGGGGAGCTGTTTTTT
cdr3_aa: CASTRRVLDTGELFF

d_call: TRBD1
clone_size: NA
j_call: TRBJ1-5
v_call: TRBV10-3
cdr3_nt: TGTGCCATCAGCTACGACAGGGACAATCAGCCCCAGCATTTT
cdr3_aa: CAISYDRDNQPQHF

d_call: NA
clone_size: few
j_call: TRBJ1-1
v_call: TRBV9
cdr3_nt: TGTGCCAGCAGCGATGGCAGGGGAAGGACTGAAGCTTTCTTT
cdr3_aa: CASSDGRGRTEAFF

d_call: TRBD1
clone_size: NA
j_call: TRBJ1-2
v_call: TRBV23-1
cdr3_nt: TGCGCCAGCATGGACAGGGCCGGTGGCTACACCTTC
cdr3_aa: CASMDRAGGYTF

d_call: NA
clone_size: NA
j_call: TRBJ1-1
v_call: TRBV2
cdr3_nt: TGTGCCAGCAACCTTAGGGAGGGGAACACTGAAGCTTTCTTT
cdr3_aa: CASNLREGNTEAFF

d_call: NA
clone_size: NA
j_call: TRBJ1-5
v_call: TRBV7-2
cdr3_nt: TGTGCCAGCAGCTTAGGACGGCTAGACAGGCCCCAGCATTTT
cdr3_aa: CASSLGRLDRPQHF

d_call: NA
clone_size: NA
j_call: TRBJ2-2
v_call: TRBV7-2
cdr3_nt: TGTGCCAGCAGTCCCCAGACGGGAGTGATGAACACCGGGGAGCTGTTTTTT
cdr3_aa: CASSPQTGVMNTGELFF

d_call: TRBD1
clone_size: NA
j_call: TRBJ1-6
v_call: TRBV7-2
cdr3_nt: TGTGCCAGCAGACCACCAGGACAGGGGAATTCACCCCTCCACTTT
cdr3_aa: CASRPPGQGNSPLHF

d_call: NA
clone_size: once
j_call: TRBJ2-1
v_call: TRBV5-1
cdr3_nt: TGCGCCAGCAGCTTGGGGGGTGGAGGCTACAATGAGCAGTTCTTC
cdr3_aa: CASSLGGGGYNEQFF